Each of the 27 T cell receptor beta chains below was sequenced from the same sample in a study of T cell responses to AZD1222 COVID-19 vaccine. This table comes from immunoSEQ multiplex PCR, and its TCRdb copy is limited to in-frame clones, with some not included. The sample holds some 200,000 clones, more than 75% seen once. This sample comprised peripheral blood, obtained on day 0 of AZD1222 vaccination. The source of these receptors is an adult in good health.

The chain joins TRBV14 to TRBJ1-1, with a possible D match to TRBD1 (6 bases). The CDR3 totals 15 residues. Germline V CDR1 and CDR2: SGHDN, FVKESK. V was clipped by 4 bases and J by 6 bases, with 18 bases between them. The CDR3 loop reads CASSRRAGGGPEAFF. CDR3 sequence (DNA): TGTGCCAGCAGCCGCCGAGCAGGCGGGGGCCCTGAAGCTTTCTTT.

The V and J genes are TRBV10-1 and TRBJ2-3; 10 positions agree with TRBD2. V dropped 3 bases and J dropped 5; count of bases not matched to a gene: 8. CDR3 length: 16 amino acids. Germline V gene sequence: CDR1 WNHNN, CDR2 SYGVQD (reference sequence). CDR3 protein: CASSDTSGNEKDTQYF. Here the CDR3 DNA reads TGCGCCAGCAGTGATACTAGCGGGAATGAGAAAGATACGCAGTATTTT.

This chain connects TRBV29-1 to TRBJ1-2; 7 bases fit TRBD1. Germline values: CDR1 SQVTM, CDR2 ANQGSEA. The junction had 11 bases not matched to a gene; V was cut back by 7 bases and J by 3 bases. The CDR3 spans 14 residues. The CDR3 nucleotides read TGCAGCGGAGGGAACCGGGACAGCCACTATGGCTACACCTTC. It yields the protein CSGGNRDSHYGYTF.

To note about this clone: Other nucleotide sequences in the sample specify the same CDR3. V gene TRBV11-2 combines with J gene TRBJ2-2, with D maybe TRBD2 (5 bases). The CDR3 extends over 16 amino acids. The V and J ends lost 5 bases and 6 bases respectively, with 19 bases between them. Germline loops: CDR1 SGHAT, CDR2 FQNNGV. This chain's CDR3 is CASSPRWTYGAGELFF. CDR3 in DNA: TGTGCCAGCAGCCCAAGGTGGACTTATGGGGCCGGGGAGCTGTTTTTT.

This sequence joins TRBV5-4 and TRBJ1-6; 9 bases fit TRBD1. The V segment lost 3 bases and the J segment 8 bases; nucleotides outside the gene matches: 3. This CDR3 region has 14 residues. CDR1 and CDR2 (germline): SGHNT, YYREEE (reference sequence). CDR3 nucleotides: TGTGCCAGCAGCTCACAGGGGGCTGATTCACCCCTCCACTTT. Its protein is CASSSQGADSPLHF. Complete variable domain (other parts from reference TRBV5-4 and TRBJ1-6): ETGVTQSPTHLIKTRGQQVTLRCSSQSGHNTVSWYQQALGQGPQFIFQYYREEENGRGNFPPRFSGLQFPNYSSELNVNALELDDSALYLCASSSQGADSPLHFGNGTRLTVT.

The rearrangement links TRBV2 to TRBJ1-1; D is ambiguous. V was pared by 3 bases and J by 3 bases, with 14 bases between. Germline V gives CDR1 SNHLY, CDR2 FYNNEI. This CDR3 is built from 15 residues. The CDR3: CASSEFVGSDTEAFF. The CDR3, as DNA: TGTGCCAGCAGTGAGTTTGTAGGGTCGGACACTGAAGCTTTCTTT.

The chain combines TRBV7-2 with TRBJ2-4, with TRBD2 matching 12 bases. V gave up 5 bases and J gave up 2 bases; unmatched junction bases: 7. In germline, CDR1 is SGHTA, CDR2 FQGNSA. The CDR3 covers 17 residues. The CDR3 spells CASSPTTSGRSKNIQYF. The CDR3 nucleotides read TGTGCCAGCAGCCCCACGACTAGCGGGAGATCCAAAAACATTCAGTACTTC.

The rearrangement uses TRBV27 and TRBJ1-4; no clear D gene. V was pared by 6 bases and J by 8 bases, with 25 bases between. The germline gives CDR1 MNHEY, CDR2 SMNVEV (reference sequence). CDR3 length equals 17 residues. The CDR3 reads CASSYKQTNGVGEKLFF. CDR3 nucleotide sequence: TGTGCCAGCAGCTATAAACAGACCAATGGGGTGGGAGAAAAACTGTTTTTT.

This clone came up once. The rearrangement joins TRBV28 to TRBJ2-7; D ambiguous. V was trimmed by 6 bases and J by 5 bases, leaving 17 bases between them. This CDR3 comprises 14 residues. Germline values: CDR1 MDHEN, CDR2 SYDVKM. The CDR3 DNA is TGTGCCAGCAGCTTGACTCCGGGCTTTAACGAGCAGTACTTC. Translating gives CASSLTPGFNEQYF.

The sample holds one count of this clone. This chain links TRBV7-2 with TRBJ1-5; 9 nucleotides line up with TRBD1. CDR1 SGHTA and CDR2 FQGNSA come from the germline V gene. The CDR3 has 15 residues. Trimming took 6 bases from V and 4 from J; bases not matched to a gene: 7. Here the CDR3 DNA reads TGTGCCAGCAGGTCCGGGACAGGGAGTAATCAGCCCCAGCATTTT. Protein: CASRSGTGSNQPQHF.

The chain carries TRBV3-1 (or the pseudogene TRBV3-2) and TRBJ2-7; TRBD2 matches at 10 bases. The trim removed 4 bases at V and 0 bases at J, leaving 9 bases unmatched. The CDR3 extends over 17 amino acids. The germline CDR1 and CDR2 sequences are LGHDT and YNNKEL (reference sequence). CDR3 sequence (DNA): TGTGCCAGCAGCCGACGACTAGCGGGTATAGACTCCTACGAGCAGTACTTC. It codes for CASSRRLAGIDSYEQYF.

The rearrangement joins TRBV19 to TRBJ2-7, with 11 bases identical to TRBD2. Germline V gene sequence: CDR1 LNHDA, CDR2 SQIVND (reference sequence). This CDR3 contains 16 residues. The junction had 10 bases not matched to a gene; V was cut back by 6 bases and J by 3 bases. CDR3 loop: CASSPRTSGRVYEQYF. CDR3 nucleotides: TGTGCCAGTAGCCCACGTACTAGCGGGAGAGTCTACGAGCAGTACTTC.

J is TRBJ1-5 and V is TRBV27; no firm D call. The CDR3 totals 15 residues. Germline CDR1 reads MNHEY; CDR2 reads SMNVEV (reference sequence). V lost 2 bases to trimming and J lost 4 bases, with 12 bases between them. The CDR3 spells CASSLIPEVNQPQHF. The CDR3 nucleotides read TGTGCCAGCAGTTTAATCCCGGAAGTTAATCAGCCCCAGCATTTT.

The V gene is TRBV6-2 or TRBV6-3, the J gene TRBJ2-7; 9 bases match TRBD1. This CDR3 contains 11 residues. The trim removed 5 bases at V and 11 bases at J, leaving 4 bases unmatched. CDR1 is MNHEY, CDR2 SVGEGT, per germline. CDR3 loop: CASSQGQGKYF. DNA of the CDR3: TGTGCCAGCAGTCAAGGACAGGGGAAGTACTTC.

As concerns this clone: The same CDR3 also results from other DNA sequences found in this sample. The J gene is TRBJ1-5, the V gene TRBV27; D unresolved. In germline, CDR1 is MNHEY, CDR2 SMNVEV (reference sequence). V lost 4 bases to trimming and J lost 1 base, with 5 bases between them. CDR3 size: 13 residues. For the CDR3, the DNA is TGTGCCAGCAGTTCTCGAAGCAATCAGCCCCAGCATTTT. Translating gives CASSSRSNQPQHF.

This clone turned up a few times. The chain combines TRBV14 with TRBJ2-1; 9 bases agree with TRBD1. The CDR3 sequence is 15 residues long. The J segment lost 3 bases and the V segment lost 3 bases, leaving 3 bases of the junction unmatched. CDR1 and CDR2 (germline): SGHDN, FVKESK. CDR3 protein: CASSHLTGGYNEQFF. The CDR3, as DNA: TGTGCCAGCAGCCACCTGACAGGGGGCTACAATGAGCAGTTCTTC.

The J gene is TRBJ2-7, the V gene TRBV7-9; no clear D gene. Trimming cost V 1 base and J 5 bases, with 6 bases left between them. CDR1 SEHNR and CDR2 FQNEAQ come from the germline V gene (reference sequence). The CDR3 is made up of 12 amino acids. CDR3 nucleotide sequence: TGTGCCAGCAGCTTAGTGGCGGACGAGCAGTACTTC. Translation gives CASSLVADEQYF. The variable domain in full, completed from reference TRBV7-9 and TRBJ2-7, reads DTGVSQNPRHKITKRGQNVTFRCDPISEHNRLYWYRQTLGQGPEFLTYFQNEAQLEKSRLLSDRFSAERPKGSFSTLEIQRTEQGDSAMYLCASSLVADEQYFGPGTRLTVT.

The chain has TRBV5-1 and TRBJ2-7, with 7 bases that match TRBD2. After removal of 4 bases from V and 0 bases from J, the junction contained 4 bases not matched to a gene. CDR3 size: 14 residues. CDR1 is SGHRS, CDR2 YFSETQ, per germline. The CDR3 sequence: CASSPRDYSYEQYF. The CDR3 nucleotides read TGCGCCAGCAGCCCCCGGGACTACTCCTACGAGCAGTACTTC.

V is TRBV6-1 and J is TRBJ2-1, with TRBD2 identical over 15 bases. The V gene's germline CDR1 is MNHNS and CDR2 SASEGT. This CDR3 has 18 amino acids. The trim removed 4 bases at V and 1 base at J, leaving 5 bases unmatched. The CDR3 spells CASSGGLAGGSSYNEQFF. For the CDR3, the DNA is TGTGCCAGCAGTGGGGGACTAGCGGGAGGTTCGTCCTACAATGAGCAGTTCTTC.

The chain employs TRBV5-4 and TRBJ1-2; perhaps TRBD1 as D (5 bases). V lost 0 bases, J lost 7 bases, and 10 bases lay in between. Germline loops: CDR1 SGHNT, CDR2 YYREEE (reference sequence). The CDR3 is 13 amino acids. The CDR3 nucleotides are TGTGCCAGCAGCTTGGCAGGGTTCGGTGGCTACACCTTC. As protein: CASSLAGFGGYTF.

In its sample, this clone was seen once. V usage is TRBV5-1 and J usage is TRBJ1-1, with TRBD1 matching over 7 bases. The CDR3 length is 15 residues. Germline V gene data show CDR1 as SGHRS and CDR2 as YFSETQ. V was clipped by 3 bases and J by 4 bases; unmatched bases: 9. Here the CDR3 reads CASSSRHRGPTEAFF. In nucleotides, the CDR3 is TGCGCCAGCAGCTCCCGCCACAGGGGACCCACTGAAGCTTTCTTT.

The CDR3: CAISELSGRTGHQPQHF. As DNA, the CDR3 is TGTGCCATCAGTGAGCTAAGCGGAAGGACAGGCCATCAGCCCCAGCATTTT. V usage is TRBV10-3 and J usage is TRBJ1-5; TRBD1 aligns across 7 bases. Germline assignment: CDR1 ENHRY and CDR2 SYGVKD. There are 17 residues in the CDR3. V shed 2 bases and J 5 bases; nucleotides not matched to a gene: 12.

The table lists this clone with a count of one. This sequence joins TRBV29-1 and TRBJ2-5; TRBD2 aligns across 14 bases. This CDR3 comprises 16 residues. Germline values: CDR1 SQVTM, CDR2 ANQGSEA. Losses at the gene ends were 4 bases for V and 3 bases for J; bases not matched to a gene: 7. CDR3 region: CSVGIRLAGGKETQYF. The CDR3 nucleotides are TGCAGCGTTGGGATTCGACTAGCGGGAGGGAAAGAGACCCAGTACTTC. The complete variable domain, with remaining parts taken from reference TRBV29-1 and TRBJ2-5, reads SAVISQKPSRDICQRGTSLTIQCQVDSQVTMMFWYRQQPGQSLTLIATANQGSEATYESGFVIDKFPISRPNLTFSTLTVSNMSPEDSSIYLCSVGIRLAGGKETQYFGPGTRLLVL.

The chain combines TRBV7-3 with TRBJ2-1; no clear D gene. V lost 3 bases and J 7 bases, leaving 16 bases between the germline ends. CDR1 is SGHTA, CDR2 FQGTGA, per germline. The CDR3 extends over 15 amino acids. The DNA of the CDR3 is TGTGCCAGCAGCTTGATGGACCCCCTTAGGAATGAGCAGTTCTTC. It yields the protein CASSLMDPLRNEQFF. The entire variable domain, with the rest obtained from reference TRBV7-3 and TRBJ2-1, is as follows: GAGVSQTPSNKVTEKGKYVELRCDPISGHTALYWYRQSLGQGPEFLIYFQGTGAADDSGLPNDRFFAVRPEGSVSTLKIQRTERGDSAVYLCASSLMDPLRNEQFFGPGTRLTVL.

The sample holds one count of this clone. CDR3 residues: CASRTGINTGELFF. CDR3 in DNA: TGTGCCAGCAGGACAGGGATTAACACCGGGGAGCTGTTTTTT. This chain joins TRBV27 and TRBJ2-2; the match to TRBD1 covers 7 bases. Germline CDR1 reads MNHEY; CDR2 reads SMNVEV (reference sequence). J lost 2 bases, V lost 6 bases, and 3 bases had no gene match. The CDR3 spans 14 residues.

V gene TRBV5-1 combines with J gene TRBJ2-5, with TRBD2 matching 7 bases. Germline CDR1 is SGHRS and CDR2 is YFSETQ. This CDR3 region has 14 residues. The ends lost 4 bases at V and 1 base at J; junction bases unmatched: 4. The CDR3 DNA sequence: TGCGCCAGCAGCAGAACTAGCGCCCAAGAGACCCAGTACTTC. It yields the protein CASSRTSAQETQYF. The full variable domain, rest sourced from reference TRBV5-1 and TRBJ2-5, is KAGVTQTPRYLIKTRGQQVTLSCSPISGHRSVSWYQQTPGQGLQFLFEYFSETQRNKGNFPGRFSGRQFSNSRSEMNVSTLELGDSALYLCASSRTSAQETQYFGPGTRLLVL.

The chain carries TRBV24-1 and TRBJ2-7; D ambiguous. The CDR3 covers 17 residues. Per germline, CDR1 KGHDR and CDR2 SFDVKD. V lost 4 bases, J lost 5 bases, and 23 bases lay in between. The CDR3 DNA is TGTGCCACCAGTGACCCACACGCCCCTGAAGGCCCCAACGAGCAGTACTTC. Protein sequence: CATSDPHAPEGPNEQYF.